These 19 T cell receptor beta chains were sequenced from one sample in a study of blood T cell repertoires in COVID-19. Sequencing was performed with immunoSEQ multiplex PCR; in TCRdb, only in-frame clones are kept and a portion is missing. The sample gives about 260,000 clones, roughly 86% of which show up once; about 0.7% is in the top ten. What was sequenced was peripheral blood. Receptor source: a human donor in a cohort sampled during active COVID-19.

The V and J genes are TRBV5-4 and TRBJ2-7, with 13 bases aligning to TRBD2. This CDR3 is 15 amino acids long. The germline CDR1 and CDR2 sequences are SGHNT and YYREEE (reference sequence). V gave up 3 bases and J gave up 5 bases; unmatched junction bases: 5. The CDR3 protein is CASSSGLAGSNEQYF. The CDR3 bases are TGTGCCAGCAGCTCGGGACTAGCGGGGTCTAACGAGCAGTACTTC. Full variable domain (outside the CDR3, taken from reference TRBV5-4 and TRBJ2-7): ETGVTQSPTHLIKTRGQQVTLRCSSQSGHNTVSWYQQALGQGPQFIFQYYREEENGRGNFPPRFSGLQFPNYSSELNVNALELDDSALYLCASSSGLAGSNEQYFGPGTRLTVT.

This sequence joins TRBV28 and TRBJ1-5, with a tentative D call TRBD1 (5 bases). Trimming pared 1 base from V and 6 bases from J, leaving 10 bases between. Germline loops: CDR1 MDHEN, CDR2 SYDVKM. The CDR3 is 14 amino acids. CDR3 coding DNA: TGTGCCAGCAGTTTATACGGGGGTGGTCAGCCCCAGCATTTT. It specifies CASSLYGGGQPQHF. Based on the CDR3 plus reference TRBV28 and TRBJ1-5, the full variable domain is DVKVTQSSRYLVKRTGEKVFLECVQDMDHENMFWYRQDPGLGLRLIYFSYDVKMKEKGDIPEGYSVSREKKERFSLILESASTNQTSMYLCASSLYGGGQPQHFGDGTRLSIL.

The gene calls are TRBV15 and TRBJ1-2; no definite D call. Trimming removed 0 bases at V and 8 bases at J, with 13 bases between. The V gene's germline CDR1 is LNHNV and CDR2 YYDKDF (reference sequence). This CDR3 is 14 amino acids long. For the CDR3, the DNA is TGTGCCACCAGCAGAGATAACGGACGCGGGGGCTACACCTTC. As protein: CATSRDNGRGGYTF.

The gene calls are TRBV10-3 and TRBJ1-5; D not resolved. V lost 4 bases and J lost 0, with 10 bases in between. CDR3 size: 15 residues. The V gene's germline CDR1 is ENHRY and CDR2 SYGVKD. This CDR3 is CAISGAVNSNQPQHF. Written as DNA, the CDR3 is TGTGCCATCAGTGGGGCAGTTAATAGCAATCAGCCCCAGCATTTT.

This chain uses TRBV19 with TRBJ1-2, with D perhaps matching TRBD1 (5 bases). This CDR3 has 14 amino acids. The germline gives CDR1 LNHDA, CDR2 SQIVND (reference sequence). Deletions cut 10 bases from V and 3 bases from J, with 18 bases between. The CDR3 reads CATLPLDSYYGYTF. The CDR3 DNA follows: TGTGCCACCCTCCCCCTCGACAGCTACTATGGCTACACCTTC.

The chain recombines TRBV7-8 with TRBJ1-5; D uncertain. In germline, CDR1 is SGHVS, CDR2 FQNEAQ. With 1 base removed from V and 5 bases from J, the gap between germline ends came to 9 bases. This CDR3 is 14 amino acids long. The CDR3 DNA follows: TGTGCCAGCAGCTTAGGAGGGAGCGATCAGCCCCAGCATTTT. It yields the protein CASSLGGSDQPQHF.

The rearrangement links TRBV14 to TRBJ1-4; possibly TRBD1 for D (5 bases). V lost 4 bases and J lost 4, with 7 bases in between. Germline assignment: CDR1 SGHDN and CDR2 FVKESK. The length of the CDR3 is 13 residues. The CDR3 coding sequence is TGTGCCAGCAGCCGGGGACTTAATGAAAAACTGTTTTTT. This encodes CASSRGLNEKLFF.

Written as DNA, the CDR3 is TGTGCCAGCAGTGTAAGACTAGCGTTGGACACCGGGGAGCTGTTTTTT. Its protein is CASSVRLALDTGELFF. J is TRBJ2-2 and V is TRBV2; 8 bases are shared with TRBD2. V lost 4 bases to trimming and J lost 3 bases; unmatched junction nucleotides: 7. CDR1 is SNHLY and CDR2 is FYNNEI in the germline V gene. CDR3 size: 16 residues.

The rearrangement links TRBV7-9 to TRBJ1-4, with TRBD1 matching 7 bases. The CDR3 covers 17 residues. V was pared by 4 bases and J by 6 bases, with 14 bases of the junction left unmatched. The germline CDR1 and CDR2 sequences are SEHNR and FQNEAQ (reference sequence). CDR3 loop: CASSSTLGTEVYEKLFF. Written as DNA, the CDR3 is TGTGCCAGCAGCTCCACGTTAGGGACAGAAGTTTATGAAAAACTGTTTTTT.

This rearrangement joins TRBV7-8 to TRBJ1-2, with a weak D call TRBD1 (6 bases). CDR1 is SGHVS, CDR2 FQNEAQ, per germline. This CDR3 spans 15 amino acids. Trimming left V 1 base short and J 6 bases short, with 15 bases between. The CDR3: CASSLVLRGLDGYTF. CDR3 bases: TGTGCCAGCAGCTTAGTCCTCAGGGGCTTGGATGGCTACACCTTC.

The V call is TRBV20-1, the J call TRBJ2-7, with TRBD2 identical over 8 bases. Trimming removed 8 bases from V and 3 bases from J; junction bases left unmatched: 3. The length of the CDR3 is 11 residues. CDR1 is DFQATT, CDR2 SNEGSKA, per germline (reference sequence). The CDR3 DNA follows: TGCAGTACCAGCGGGGGCTACGAGCAGTACTTC. Translation gives CSTSGGYEQYF.

The chain carries TRBV24-1 and TRBJ2-2; a weak D match, TRBD1 (5 bases). This CDR3 region has 16 residues. Trimming cost V 1 base and J 0 bases, with 8 bases left between them. Germline CDR1 reads KGHDR; CDR2 reads SFDVKD. CDR3 protein: CATSDLGEANTGELFF. In nucleotides, the CDR3 is TGTGCCACCAGTGATTTAGGGGAAGCGAACACCGGGGAGCTGTTTTTT.

The chain has TRBV4-3 and TRBJ2-7; 14 bases are shared with TRBD2. Unmatched junction bases numbered 3, after V lost 2 bases and J lost 3 bases. The CDR3 spans 16 residues. CDR1 and CDR2 from the germline V gene are LGHNA and YSLEER. The CDR3 nucleotides read TGCGCCAGCAGCCAACGACTAGCGGGAGGGCTCTACGAGCAGTACTTC. Translating it yields CASSQRLAGGLYEQYF.

V usage is TRBV19 and J usage is TRBJ1-3; 7 bases line up with TRBD1. V lost 7 bases to trimming and J lost 4 bases; unmatched junction nucleotides: 10. The germline CDR1 and CDR2 sequences are LNHDA and SQIVND (reference sequence). This CDR3 is built from 15 residues. CDR3 in amino acids: CASTSGTAPGNTIYF. Written as DNA, the CDR3 is TGTGCCAGTACCTCCGGGACAGCACCCGGAAACACCATATATTTT.

This CDR3 is CASSPPTGYEQYF. As DNA, the CDR3 is TGTGCCAGCTCACCACCGACGGGGTACGAGCAGTACTTC. This chain links TRBV18 with TRBJ2-7; maybe TRBD2 (5 bases). Germline loops: CDR1 KGHSH, CDR2 LQKENI. The V end was cut by 0 bases, the J end by 4 bases, with 7 bases between. CDR3 length: 13 residues.

This rearrangement joins TRBV2 to TRBJ1-1, with D possibly being TRBD1 (5 bases). The CDR3 runs to 14 residues. Trimming shortened V by 2 bases and J by 6 bases, and 13 bases separated the two germline ends. Per the germline V gene, CDR1 is SNHLY and CDR2 is FYNNEI. Here the CDR3 DNA reads TGTGCCAGCAGTGAACGACGCGGGGCCGCTGAAGCTTTCTTT. This encodes CASSERRGAAEAFF.

The V call is TRBV11-2, the J call TRBJ1-3; D is perhaps TRBD1 (6 bases). Trimming took off 1 base at V and 0 bases at J, with 13 bases between the two ends. There are 17 residues in the CDR3. CDR1 and CDR2 from the germline V gene are SGHAT and FQNNGV. CDR3 in amino acids: CASSLAGARGSGNTIYF. In DNA form, the CDR3 reads TGTGCCAGCAGCTTAGCAGGGGCTAGAGGCTCTGGAAACACCATATATTTT.

V is TRBV19 and J is TRBJ2-3; 9 bases agree with TRBD2. The germline V gene encodes CDR1 LNHDA and CDR2 SQIVND (reference sequence). Trimming removed 3 bases from V and 1 base from J; junction bases left unmatched: 8. The CDR3 runs 17 residues. The CDR3 reads CASSIVPAGGGTDTQYF. The CDR3 DNA sequence: TGTGCCAGTAGTATCGTCCCAGCGGGGGGTGGCACAGATACGCAGTATTTT.

This rearrangement joins TRBV19 to TRBJ1-6; possible D gene TRBD1, 5 bases. CDR3 length equals 17 residues. CDR1 and CDR2 (germline): LNHDA, SQIVND (reference sequence). The V gene lost 7 bases and the J gene lost 1 base, with 17 bases spanning the gap. The CDR3 loop reads CASKNRQGGSYNSPLHF. The CDR3 DNA reads as TGTGCCAGTAAGAACAGGCAGGGTGGATCCTATAATTCACCCCTCCACTTT.